This T cell receptor beta chain was captured in a study of blood T cell repertoires in COVID-19. About the research overall: Samples representing acute and convalescent COVID-19 were sourced from the United States, Italy and Spain. From T cells, B-cell-depleted T cells, or PBMCs came the material, which was cDNA or gDNA.

Per the authors' pipeline: Reference gene primer amplification in the assay estimated nucleated cell counts. Produced via immunoSEQ multiplex PCR; TCRdb's table is partial and in-frame only. Clone size and V and J calls were adopted from that table, with D and trimming inferred from the DNA. The sample yields 150,000 to 200,000 clones, 70% to 90% seen once. Categorization into cohorts depended on clinical history that participants reported. The germline CDR1 and CDR2 sequences are KGHDR and SFDVKD. The V gene lost 5 bases and the J gene lost 1 base, with 9 bases spanning the gap. The CDR3 is 14 residues long.

The sequencing input was PBMCs or T cells enriched from blood (not recorded which). The origin of this receptor is a woman aged 40 to 50 in a cohort exposed to, infected with or recovered from COVID-19 (not recorded which). The chain combines TRBV24-1 with TRBJ2-3; a possible D gene is TRBD2 (6 bases). The CDR3 DNA is TGTGCCACCAGTGTTAGCGGCGGCACAGATACGCAGTATTTT. Its translation is CATSVSGGTDTQYF.